These 2 T cell receptor beta chains were all obtained from the same sample, sequenced in a study of cytomegalovirus exposure and HLA in healthy donors. The PCR contained 60 Vbeta and 13 Jbeta primers. Profiling relied on immunoSEQ multiplex PCR, and the TCRdb table lists in-frame clones only, not all of them. The sample lists 160,000 or so clones, about 80% seen once, with over 0.95% in the top ten. Sequencing input: PBMCs. The source is a woman in her 50s in good health and CMV-seronegative.

This clone occurred a few times. The chain couples TRBV5-6 to TRBJ2-3; possibly TRBD1 for D (6 bases). Germline CDR1 SGHDT, CDR2 YYEEEE. CDR3 length: 17 amino acids. Trimming took off 1 base at V and 0 bases at J, with 15 bases between the two ends. CDR3: CASSLFYRQGSTDTQYF. The DNA for the CDR3 is TGTGCCAGCAGCTTGTTTTACCGGCAGGGGAGCACAGATACGCAGTATTTT.

The V and J genes are TRBV10-3 and TRBJ2-3; 9 bases agree with TRBD1. The CDR3 runs 16 residues. V was clipped by 4 bases and J by 10 bases; unmatched bases: 15. Germline values: CDR1 ENHRY, CDR2 SYGVKD. The chain's CDR3 is CAISGVGTGSEYPQYF. The CDR3 nucleotides are TGTGCCATCAGTGGTGTGGGGACAGGGTCCGAGTACCCGCAGTATTTT.